Following are 12 T cell receptor beta chains from one sample sequenced in a study of blood T cell repertoires in COVID-19. Clones were sequenced by immunoSEQ multiplex PCR, and TCRdb holds only the in-frame ones, with some missing. The sample has about 290,000 clones; 89% are singletons. The sequencing input was peripheral blood. Source of these receptors: a woman aged 40-49 years who had recovered from COVID-19.

This chain joins TRBV5-4 and TRBJ2-3; D is possibly TRBD2 (6 bases). Germline-derived CDR1 and CDR2 are SGHNT and YYREEE (reference sequence). V lost 6 bases to trimming and J lost 0 bases, with 14 bases between them. The CDR3 sequence is 15 residues long. The CDR3 DNA reads as TGTGCCAGCATGCTAGCGTTTACTAGCACAGATACGCAGTATTTT. It yields the protein CASMLAFTSTDTQYF.

This sequence joins TRBV4-1 and TRBJ2-1; 7 bases agree with TRBD2. CDR1 and CDR2 (germline): MGHRA, YSYEKL. The CDR3 length is 16 residues. V shed 1 base and J 8 bases; nucleotides not matched to a gene: 11. The CDR3 nucleotides read TGCGCCAGCAGCCAAGTATGGCCTAGCGGAGGCGATGAGCAGTTCTTC. Residues: CASSQVWPSGGDEQFF.

The rearrangement links TRBV28 to TRBJ1-2, with no clear D. Germline CDR1 reads MDHEN; CDR2 reads SYDVKM. The CDR3 runs to 13 residues. V lost 5 bases to trimming and J lost 6 bases, with 13 bases between them. The CDR3 DNA reads as TGTGCCAGCAGTCCCCAGTTGAGGGATGGCTACACCTTC. It codes for CASSPQLRDGYTF.

The J gene is TRBJ1-4, the V gene TRBV2; maybe TRBD1 (6 bases). The germline V and J ends were trimmed by 5 bases and 0 bases, with 13 bases remaining between them. Germline V CDR1 and CDR2: SNHLY, FYNNEI. This CDR3 has 16 amino acids. CDR3 DNA: TGTGCCAGCAGTATGGACAGACCCGCAACTAATGAAAAACTGTTTTTT. It specifies CASSMDRPATNEKLFF.

This chain connects TRBV9 to TRBJ2-7; TRBD2 is a possible D gene (5 bases). CDR3 length: 14 amino acids. V was trimmed by 4 bases and J by 0 bases, leaving 11 bases between them. Germline V lookup: CDR1 SGDLS, CDR2 YYNGEE. CDR3 DNA sequence: TGTGCCAGCAGCTCGACGGGAAGCTCCTACGAGCAGTACTTC. Protein product: CASSSTGSSYEQYF.

The chain couples TRBV28 to TRBJ2-7; D possibly corresponds to TRBD1 (5 bases). There are 16 residues in the CDR3. With 5 bases removed from V and 4 bases from J, the gap between germline ends came to 21 bases. In germline, CDR1 is MDHEN, CDR2 SYDVKM. In DNA form, the CDR3 reads TGTGCCAGCAGTCCAAAACATTCAGGGTTCGGGTACGAGCAGTACTTC. It yields the protein CASSPKHSGFGYEQYF.

This sequence joins TRBV10-3 and TRBJ2-7; TRBD2 matches at 7 bases. V trimming: 11 bases; J trimming: 3 bases; junction bases outside the gene matches: 7. The CDR3 runs to 12 residues. CDR1 is ENHRY, CDR2 SYGVKD, per germline. In nucleotides, the CDR3 is TGTGCCCCGCGGGAGATCTACTACGAGCAGTACTTC. Translating gives CAPREIYYEQYF.

With regard to this clone: The sample holds other DNA sequences that translate to the same CDR3. The chain links TRBV5-1 to TRBJ1-4; 10 bases match TRBD1. In germline, CDR1 is SGHRS, CDR2 YFSETQ. This CDR3 is built from 15 residues. V was clipped by 0 bases and J by 7 bases; unmatched bases: 3. Here the CDR3 DNA reads TGCGCCAGCAGCTTGGACGGGACAGGGGTTGAAAAACTGTTTTTT. Encoded protein: CASSLDGTGVEKLFF.

The CDR3 is CASSDAGNEQYF. CDR3 sequence (DNA): TGTGCCAGCAGTGATGCAGGTAACGAGCAGTACTTC. This chain joins TRBV2 and TRBJ2-7; D ambiguous. V shed 3 bases and J shed 5 bases, with 8 bases lying between them. The CDR3 contains 12 residues. CDR1 is SNHLY and CDR2 is FYNNEI in the germline V gene.

In DNA form, the CDR3 reads TGTGCCAGCAGCTTGGAGGCAGGGCAAGCTAACTATGGCTACACCTTC. Protein: CASSLEAGQANYGYTF. This rearrangement joins TRBV5-4 to TRBJ1-2; a weak D match, TRBD1 (5 bases). Germline CDR1 SGHNT, CDR2 YYREEE (reference sequence). The CDR3 is 16 residues long. Trimming shortened V by 0 bases and J by 0 bases, and 12 bases separated the two germline ends.

The chain carries TRBV5-4 and TRBJ2-7; weak D call: TRBD1 (5 bases). Germline V gene sequence: CDR1 SGHNT, CDR2 YYREEE (reference sequence). There are 14 residues in the CDR3. V was pared by 3 bases and J by 3 bases, with 13 bases between. Here the CDR3 reads CASSSTDEYYEQYF. DNA of the CDR3: TGTGCCAGCAGCTCGACAGACGAGTACTACGAGCAGTACTTC.

The chain is built from TRBV19 and TRBJ2-7, with 14 positions matching TRBD2. Germline V lookup: CDR1 LNHDA, CDR2 SQIVND (reference sequence). J lost 4 bases, V lost 3 bases, and 5 bases had no gene match. This CDR3 spans 16 amino acids. The CDR3 DNA follows: TGTGCCAGTAGTATGGACGGGACTAGCGGGAGTTACGAGCAGTACTTC. Residues: CASSMDGTSGSYEQYF.